The 18 T cell receptor beta chains presented below share a single source sample, sequenced in a study of neurological immune-mediated disorders. TCRdb reprocessed the 5' RACE reads with MiXCR, giving one entry per CDR3 protein. This table holds 90,000 to 100,000 distinct CDR3 sequences, approximately 3.3% found once. The specimen sequenced was PBMCs. These receptors all come from a woman aged 18-29 years with multiple sclerosis.

Many counts were recorded for this clonotype. The chain is built from TRBV19 and TRBJ2-3; D might be TRBD1 (6 bases). Germline CDR1 is LNHDA and CDR2 is SQIVND (reference sequence). The length of the CDR3 is 13 residues. Between the trimmed V and J ends, which lost 9 bases and 4 bases, there was a span of 14 bases. The chain's CDR3 is CASGIQGADTQYF. The CDR3 DNA is TGTGCCAGCGGGATACAGGGAGCAGATACGCAGTATTTT.

Many counts were recorded for this clonotype. J is TRBJ2-7 and V is TRBV5-6; 8 bases agree with TRBD1. V lost 4 bases, J lost 3 bases, and 9 bases stayed unmatched. The CDR3 is made up of 15 amino acids. CDR1 is SGHDT, CDR2 YYEEEE, per germline. In DNA, the CDR3 is TGTGCCAGCAGCGCCAATGGACAGGGTGGCTACGAGCAGTACTTC. It is translated as CASSANGQGGYEQYF. The full variable domain, its missing parts supplied by reference TRBV5-6 and TRBJ2-7, is DAGVTQSPTHLIKTRGQQVTLRCSPKSGHDTVSWYQQALGQGPQFIFQYYEEEERQRGNFPDRFSGHQFPNYSSELNVNALLLGDSALYLCASSANGQGGYEQYFGPGTRLTVT.

This clonotype was found many times. The chain couples TRBV6-5 to TRBJ2-7, with D hard to call. This CDR3 region has 14 residues. Germline-derived CDR1 and CDR2 are MNHEY and SVGAGI. Deletions cut 2 bases from V and 0 bases from J, with 8 bases between. CDR3 loop: CASSYGVGSYEQYF. The CDR3 nucleotides read TGTGCCAGCAGTTACGGGGTGGGCTCCTACGAGCAGTACTTC.

In this sample, this clonotype turned up many times. This chain links TRBV3-1 with TRBJ2-7; no definite D call. V was cut by 3 bases and J by 3 bases, with 15 bases left in between. The V gene's germline CDR1 is LGHDT and CDR2 YNNKEL (reference sequence). This CDR3 comprises 15 residues. The chain's CDR3 is CASSHKDQKFYEQYF. The CDR3 region has the DNA TGTGCCAGCAGCCACAAGGACCAAAAGTTCTACGAGCAGTACTTC.

There are many counts of this clonotype. The V call is TRBV5-8, the J call TRBJ1-2; D is unresolved. The length of the CDR3 is 15 residues. V lost 5 bases, J lost 3 bases, and 17 bases lay in between. Germline V CDR1 and CDR2: SGHTS, YDEGEE. The CDR3 DNA reads TGTGCCAGCAGGTCTGTGAGGAGCGATTACTATGGCTACACCTTC. Protein: CASRSVRSDYYGYTF.

This clonotype appeared a few times. The chain joins TRBV6-2 or TRBV6-3 to TRBJ2-2; 8 bases are shared with TRBD1. This CDR3 is 15 amino acids long. Germline lookup yields CDR1 MNHEY and CDR2 SVGEGT. J lost 6 bases, V lost 3 bases, and 6 bases had no gene match. The CDR3 loop reads CASSYIQGAPGELFF. CDR3 in DNA: TGTGCCAGCAGTTATATCCAGGGGGCGCCCGGGGAGCTGTTTTTT.

This clonotype was detected many times. The chain couples TRBV12-3 or TRBV12-4 to TRBJ2-1; D possibly corresponds to TRBD2 (6 bases). V was clipped by 8 bases and J by 7 bases, with 18 bases between them. CDR3 length: 14 amino acids. CDR3 in amino acids: CASHRDAGLNEQFF. The CDR3 DNA sequence: TGTGCCAGCCACCGGGACGCTGGACTAAATGAGCAGTTCTTC.

At least ten counts were recorded for this clonotype. This rearrangement joins TRBV5-1 to TRBJ2-3; 7 bases map to TRBD2. The germline CDR1 and CDR2 sequences are SGHRS and YFSETQ. The CDR3 has 14 amino acids. V gave up 4 bases and J gave up 0 bases; unmatched junction bases: 2. CDR3 amino acids: CASSGGGSTDTQYF. The CDR3 region has the DNA TGCGCCAGCAGCGGCGGGGGTAGCACAGATACGCAGTATTTT.

The V gene is TRBV18, the J gene TRBJ2-7; D is uncertain. The V end was cut by 1 base, the J end by 1 base, with 11 bases between. This CDR3 region has 15 residues. Germline V gives CDR1 KGHSH, CDR2 LQKENI. The CDR3 loop is CASSPQGQASYEQYF. The CDR3 region has the DNA TGTGCCAGCTCACCACAAGGTCAAGCATCCTACGAGCAGTACTTC.

This clonotype was seen ten or more times. The chain uses TRBV11-2 and TRBJ1-1; D is unresolved. This CDR3 is 17 amino acids long. Trimming stripped 4 bases from V and 3 bases from J, with 21 bases between. The germline CDR1 and CDR2 sequences are SGHAT and FQNNGV. CDR3 residues: CASSSRTVGRRDTEAFF. The DNA for the CDR3 is TGTGCCAGCAGCTCACGCACCGTGGGCAGGAGGGACACTGAAGCTTTCTTT.

In its sample, this clonotype was seen many times. The J gene is TRBJ2-5, the V gene TRBV3-1; TRBD2 matches at 8 bases. This CDR3 is built from 15 residues. V lost 3 bases to trimming and J lost 4 bases; unmatched junction nucleotides: 7. CDR1 and CDR2 from the germline V gene are LGHDT and YNNKEL (reference sequence). CDR3 nucleotide sequence: TGTGCCAGCAGCCACGCGGGAGGCGTGGGAGAGACCCAGTACTTC. It translates to CASSHAGGVGETQYF.

This clonotype appeared once. The junction departs from the called germline gene at one end, perhaps through a read error. The chain uses TRBV20-1 and TRBJ1-5; the D is unclear. Germline V gives CDR1 DFQATT, CDR2 SNEGSKA (reference sequence). The CDR3 length is 12 residues. The CDR3 nucleotides are TGCAGTGCTAGTAGTCTTAATAAGACCCAGAATTTT. Translating it yields CSASSLNKTQNF.

There are a few counts of this clonotype. A much larger clone lies a single base off, so this may be a read error. V gene TRBV20-1 combines with J gene TRBJ1-6; 7 bases align to TRBD1. Looked up from germline, CDR1 is DFQATT and CDR2 is SNEGSKA (reference sequence). The CDR3 contains 15 residues. CDR3 region: CSARDAETGISHLHF. Here the CDR3 DNA reads TGCAGTGCTAGAGACGCAGAGACAGGGATCTCACACCTCCACTTT.

This clonotype has a handful of counts. The gene calls are TRBV6-2 or TRBV6-3 and TRBJ2-7, with D possibly being TRBD2 (5 bases). Trimming took 0 bases from V and 0 from J, leaving 9 bases between them. Germline lookup yields CDR1 MNHEY and CDR2 SVGEGT. This CDR3 region has 15 residues. CDR3 sequence: CASSYSGRPSYEQYF. DNA for the CDR3: TGTGCCAGCAGTTACTCGGGGAGACCCTCCTACGAGCAGTACTTC.

This clonotype appeared many times. This chain uses TRBV29-1 with TRBJ1-1, with D tentatively TRBD1 (5 bases). The CDR3 covers 13 residues. Trimming removed 3 bases from V and 4 bases from J, with 12 bases in between. Germline CDR1 and CDR2: SQVTM and ANQGSEA. CDR3 coding DNA: TGCAGCGTTGATTGGGGGGGGGGCACTGAAGCTTTCTTT. Translating it yields CSVDWGGGTEAFF.

This clonotype was detected many times. This sequence joins TRBV7-8 and TRBJ1-5, with 8 bases that match TRBD1. J was trimmed by 0 bases and V by 1 base; bases with no gene match: 5. The CDR3 is 17 residues long. The germline V gene has CDR1 SGHVS and CDR2 FQNEAQ. The CDR3 spells CASSLGTGSNSNQPQHF. The CDR3 nucleotides read TGTGCCAGCAGCTTAGGGACAGGGTCGAATAGCAATCAGCCCCAGCATTTT.

A note on this clonotype: A much larger clone lies one base from this, so it may be a read error. The gene calls are TRBV27 and TRBJ1-1; tentative D call: TRBD1 (5 bases). The CDR3 runs to 14 residues. Per the germline V gene, CDR1 is MNHEY and CDR2 is SMNVEV (reference sequence). The CDR3 protein is CASSPIIRATAAFF. The CDR3 DNA follows: TGTGCCAGCAGTCCGATCATCAGGGCCACTGCAGCTTTCTTT.

This clonotype was picked up many times. The chain links TRBV7-6 to TRBJ1-1; D remains ambiguous. The CDR3 is made up of 14 amino acids. The V gene lost 5 bases and the J gene lost 1 base, with 11 bases spanning the gap. CDR1 and CDR2 from the germline V gene are SGHVS and FNYEAQ. The CDR3 region is CASSQRTENTEAFF. Here the CDR3 DNA reads TGTGCCAGCAGCCAAAGGACGGAGAACACTGAAGCTTTCTTT. Complete variable domain (other parts from reference TRBV7-6 and TRBJ1-1): GAGVSQSPRYKVTKRGQDVALRCDPISGHVSLYWYRQALGQGPEFLTYFNYEAQQDKSGLPNDRFSAERPEGSISTLTIQRTEQRDSAMYRCASSQRTENTEAFFGQGTRLTVV.